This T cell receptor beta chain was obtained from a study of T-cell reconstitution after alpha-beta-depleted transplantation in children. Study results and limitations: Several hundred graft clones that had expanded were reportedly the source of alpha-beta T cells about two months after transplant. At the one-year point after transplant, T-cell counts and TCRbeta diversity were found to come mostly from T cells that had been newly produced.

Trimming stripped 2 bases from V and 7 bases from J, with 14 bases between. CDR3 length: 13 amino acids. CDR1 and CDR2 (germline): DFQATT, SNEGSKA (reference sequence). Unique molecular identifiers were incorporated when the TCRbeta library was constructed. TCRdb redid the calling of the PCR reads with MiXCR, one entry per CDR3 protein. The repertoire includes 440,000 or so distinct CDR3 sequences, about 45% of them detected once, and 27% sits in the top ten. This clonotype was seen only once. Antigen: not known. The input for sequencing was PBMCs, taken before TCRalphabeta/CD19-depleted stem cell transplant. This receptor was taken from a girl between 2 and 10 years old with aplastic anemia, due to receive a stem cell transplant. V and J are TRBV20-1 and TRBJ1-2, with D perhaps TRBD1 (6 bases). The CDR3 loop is CSARQGKSGGYTF. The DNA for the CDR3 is TGCAGTGCTAGACAGGGGAAAAGCGGTGGCTACACCTTC.